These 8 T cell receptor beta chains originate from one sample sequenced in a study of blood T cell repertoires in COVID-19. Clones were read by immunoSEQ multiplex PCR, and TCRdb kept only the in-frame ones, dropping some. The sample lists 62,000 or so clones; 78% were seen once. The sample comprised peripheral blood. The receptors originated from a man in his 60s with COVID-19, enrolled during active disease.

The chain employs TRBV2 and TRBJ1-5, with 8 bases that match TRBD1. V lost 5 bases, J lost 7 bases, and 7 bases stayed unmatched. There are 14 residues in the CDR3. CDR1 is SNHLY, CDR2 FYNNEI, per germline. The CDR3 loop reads CASSSDRVGQPQHF. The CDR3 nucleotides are TGTGCCAGCAGTTCGGACAGGGTGGGCCAGCCCCAGCATTTT. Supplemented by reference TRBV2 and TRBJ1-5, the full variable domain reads EPEVTQTPSHQVTQMGQEVILRCVPISNHLYFYWYRQILGQKVEFLVSFYNNEISEKSEIFDDQFSVERPDGSNFTLKIRSTKLEDSAMYFCASSSDRVGQPQHFGDGTRLSIL.

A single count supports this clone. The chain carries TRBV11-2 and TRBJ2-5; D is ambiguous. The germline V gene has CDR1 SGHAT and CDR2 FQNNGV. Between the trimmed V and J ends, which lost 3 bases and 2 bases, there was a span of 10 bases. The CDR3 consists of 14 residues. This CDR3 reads CASSLPRRQETQYF. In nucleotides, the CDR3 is TGTGCCAGCAGCTTGCCCCGCAGGCAAGAGACCCAGTACTTC.

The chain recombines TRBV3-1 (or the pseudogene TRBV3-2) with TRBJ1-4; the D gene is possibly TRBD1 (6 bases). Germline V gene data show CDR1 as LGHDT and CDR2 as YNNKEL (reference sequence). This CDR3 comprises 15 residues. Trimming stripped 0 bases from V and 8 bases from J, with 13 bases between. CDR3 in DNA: TGTGCCAGCAGCCAAGACTGGACAGAACCCGAAAAACTGTTTTTT. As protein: CASSQDWTEPEKLFF.

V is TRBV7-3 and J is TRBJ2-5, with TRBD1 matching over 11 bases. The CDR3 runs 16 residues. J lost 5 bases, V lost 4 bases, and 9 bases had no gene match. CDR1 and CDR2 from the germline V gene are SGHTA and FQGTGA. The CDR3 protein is CASSSTGTGGTETQYF. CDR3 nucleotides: TGTGCCAGCAGCTCTACCGGGACAGGGGGAACGGAGACCCAGTACTTC.

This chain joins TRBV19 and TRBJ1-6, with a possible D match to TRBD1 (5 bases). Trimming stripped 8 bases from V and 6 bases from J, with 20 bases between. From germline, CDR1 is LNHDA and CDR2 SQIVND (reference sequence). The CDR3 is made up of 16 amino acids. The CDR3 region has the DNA TGTGCCAGTCCGCAGACAGCGAAAAACCTTAATTCACCCCTCCACTTT. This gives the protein CASPQTAKNLNSPLHF.

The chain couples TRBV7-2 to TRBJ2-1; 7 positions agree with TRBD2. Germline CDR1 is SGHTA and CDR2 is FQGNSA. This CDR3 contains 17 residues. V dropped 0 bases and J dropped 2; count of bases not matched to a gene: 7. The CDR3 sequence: CASSLAPLALTYNEQFF. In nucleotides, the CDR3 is TGTGCCAGCAGCTTAGCTCCACTAGCGTTGACCTACAATGAGCAGTTCTTC. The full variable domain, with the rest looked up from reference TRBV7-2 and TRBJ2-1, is GAGVSQSPSNKVTEKGKDVELRCDPISGHTALYWYRQSLGQGLEFLIYFQGNSAPDKSGLPSDRFSAERTGGSVSTLTIQRTQQEDSAVYLCASSLAPLALTYNEQFFGPGTRLTVL.

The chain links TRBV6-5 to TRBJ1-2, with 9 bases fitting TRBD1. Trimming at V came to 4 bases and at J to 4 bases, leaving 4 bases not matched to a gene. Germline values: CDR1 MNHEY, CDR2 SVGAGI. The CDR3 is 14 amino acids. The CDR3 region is CASSWDRVTYGYTF. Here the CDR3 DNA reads TGTGCCAGCAGTTGGGACAGGGTGACCTATGGCTACACCTTC.

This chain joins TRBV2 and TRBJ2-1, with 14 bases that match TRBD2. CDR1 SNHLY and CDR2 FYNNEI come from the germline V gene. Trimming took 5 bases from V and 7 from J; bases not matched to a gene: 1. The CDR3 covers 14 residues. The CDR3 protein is CASSRLAGGNEQFF. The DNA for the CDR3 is TGTGCCAGCAGTCGACTAGCGGGAGGGAATGAGCAGTTCTTC.